The 31 T cell receptor beta chains listed next were all sequenced from one sample in a study of T cells in Graves' hyperthyroidism and ophthalmopathy. TCR beta CDR3 regions were amplified from RNA transcripts. RT-PCR in the first round (using the HTBI primer set) targeted the TCR CDR3. MiXCR, run by TCRdb on the multiplex PCR reads, gives a single entry per CDR3 protein. The table shows 300,000 or so distinct CDR3 sequences, with 15% to 20% occurring only once. The specimen sequenced was blood. The source of these receptors is a man aged 25-45 years with Graves' hyperthyroidism.

This clonotype was seen at least ten times. The chain joins TRBV29-1 to TRBJ2-5; D assignment may be TRBD1 or TRBD2 (5 bases each). The germline V gene encodes CDR1 SQVTM and CDR2 ANQGSEA. The V end lost 6 bases, the J end lost 3 bases, and 11 bases lay between the germline ends. CDR3 length: 12 amino acids. CDR3 coding DNA: TGCAGCGTGCAAGGGACGGAAGAGACCCAGTACTTC. This codes for CSVQGTEETQYF.

This clonotype has a count of ten or more. V is TRBV20-1 and J is TRBJ2-1, with TRBD2 matching 13 bases. CDR1 DFQATT and CDR2 SNEGSKA come from the germline V gene (reference sequence). The CDR3 extends over 17 amino acids. V gave up 2 bases and J gave up 4 bases; unmatched junction bases: 8. The CDR3 loop is CSARWSTSGRAYNEQFF. CDR3 bases: TGCAGTGCTAGATGGAGTACTAGCGGGAGGGCGTACAATGAGCAGTTCTTC.

This clonotype was recorded at least ten times. This rearrangement joins TRBV20-1 to TRBJ1-6; D is ambiguous. V lost 6 bases, J lost 7 bases, and 10 bases lay in between. Per the germline V gene, CDR1 is DFQATT and CDR2 is SNEGSKA (reference sequence). The CDR3 has 12 amino acids. In DNA form, the CDR3 reads TGCAGTGCCGCAGAACTGAATTCACCCCTCCACTTT. Amino acid sequence: CSAAELNSPLHF.

This clonotype was seen many times. V and J are TRBV7-9 and TRBJ2-7, with D maybe TRBD2 (5 bases). The CDR3 sequence is 15 residues long. V lost 1 base and J 0 bases, leaving 10 bases between the germline ends. CDR1 and CDR2 (germline): SEHNR, FQNEAQ (reference sequence). The CDR3 spells CASSLVQRSSYEQYF. The CDR3 region has the DNA TGTGCCAGCAGCTTAGTCCAGCGGTCCTCCTACGAGCAGTACTTC.

This clonotype has a handful of counts. The V and J genes are TRBV10-3 and TRBJ2-6; D gene ambiguous. CDR1 is ENHRY and CDR2 is SYGVKD in the germline V gene. Trimming shortened V by 7 bases and J by 2 bases, and 12 bases separated the two germline ends. There are 15 residues in the CDR3. CDR3 region: CAITETMTGANVLTF. Written as DNA, the CDR3 is TGTGCCATCACTGAAACTATGACTGGGGCCAACGTCCTGACTTTC.

This clonotype was seen at least ten times. The V and J genes are TRBV12-3 or TRBV12-4 and TRBJ1-1, with D unclear. The CDR3 extends over 15 amino acids. Deletions cut 6 bases from V and 4 bases from J, with 18 bases between. This CDR3 is CASSIAGSPSTEAFF. CDR3 coding DNA: TGTGCCAGCAGCATCGCTGGGTCACCCTCCACTGAAGCTTTCTTT.

V gene TRBV20-1 combines with J gene TRBJ2-3; 10 positions match TRBD2. CDR1 is DFQATT and CDR2 is SNEGSKA in the germline V gene (reference sequence). This CDR3 comprises 17 residues. Trimming cost V 6 bases and J 4 bases; bases outside gene matches: 16. The CDR3: CSADSPQAGGKADTQYF. CDR3 sequence (DNA): TGCAGTGCGGATTCCCCTCAAGCGGGAGGGAAGGCAGATACGCAGTATTTT.

This clonotype was picked up many times. The chain links TRBV20-1 to TRBJ2-1; the match to TRBD2 covers 7 bases. CDR1 is DFQATT and CDR2 is SNEGSKA in the germline V gene (reference sequence). The CDR3 covers 14 residues. The ends lost 7 bases at V and 7 bases at J; junction bases unmatched: 13. CDR3 sequence reads: CSVCREAQGNEQFF. CDR3 bases: TGCAGTGTGTGTCGGGAGGCCCAAGGGAATGAGCAGTTCTTC.

This clonotype came up many times. J is TRBJ1-6 and V is TRBV2; no clear D gene. The CDR3 runs to 13 residues. V was trimmed by 8 bases and J by 7 bases, leaving 12 bases between them. Germline loops: CDR1 SNHLY, CDR2 FYNNEI. The CDR3 loop reads CASFSDGNSPLHF. The CDR3 DNA reads TGTGCCAGCTTTAGTGACGGAAATTCACCCCTCCACTTT. The full variable domain, its missing parts supplied by reference TRBV2 and TRBJ1-6, is EPEVTQTPSHQVTQMGQEVILRCVPISNHLYFYWYRQILGQKVEFLVSFYNNEISEKSEIFDDQFSVERPDGSNFTLKIRSTKLEDSAMYFCASFSDGNSPLHFGNGTRLTVT.

This chain uses TRBV5-4 with TRBJ2-5, with 7 bases that match TRBD2. Germline V CDR1 and CDR2: SGHNT, YYREEE (reference sequence). V lost 0 bases to trimming and J lost 3 bases; unmatched junction nucleotides: 5. The CDR3 has 15 residues. CDR3 nucleotide sequence: TGTGCCAGCAGCTTGGGGGGGGGGGACGAAGAGACCCAGTACTTC. It is translated as CASSLGGGDEETQYF. Full variable domain (rest looked up from reference TRBV5-4 and TRBJ2-5): ETGVTQSPTHLIKTRGQQVTLRCSSQSGHNTVSWYQQALGQGPQFIFQYYREEENGRGNFPPRFSGLQFPNYSSELNVNALELDDSALYLCASSLGGGDEETQYFGPGTRLLVL.

CDR3 loop: CASTSPVETQYF. DNA of the CDR3: TGTGCCAGCACCAGTCCAGTAGAGACCCAGTACTTC. The rearrangement links TRBV6-1 to TRBJ2-5, with D uncertain. There are 12 residues in the CDR3. In germline, CDR1 is MNHNS, CDR2 SASEGT. V gave up 7 bases and J gave up 4 bases, with 10 bases separating them.

The table lists this clonotype with many counts. V gene TRBV30 combines with J gene TRBJ1-1; D is undetermined. V was trimmed by 4 bases and J by 1 base, leaving 13 bases between them. The germline V gene has CDR1 GTSNPN and CDR2 SVGIG (reference sequence). The CDR3 has 14 residues. The CDR3 is CAWTNLVGNTEAFF. For the CDR3, the DNA is TGTGCCTGGACGAACCTGGTTGGGAACACTGAAGCTTTCTTT.

This clonotype showed up many times. J is TRBJ1-1 and V is TRBV2; D is ambiguous. The germline V gene encodes CDR1 SNHLY and CDR2 FYNNEI. This CDR3 spans 13 amino acids. Trimming cost V 4 bases and J 1 base, with 7 bases left between them. This CDR3 is CASSVNPNTEAFF. The CDR3 DNA follows: TGTGCCAGCAGTGTGAACCCGAACACTGAAGCTTTCTTT.

This clonotype was seen repeatedly, ten times or more. This chain connects TRBV11-1 to TRBJ2-1; D possibly matches TRBD1 or TRBD2 (6 bases each). Per germline, CDR1 SGHAT and CDR2 FQDESV (reference sequence). This CDR3 spans 13 amino acids. The germline V and J ends were trimmed by 2 bases and 9 bases, with 11 bases remaining between them. CDR3: CASSLRGVGEQFF. The CDR3 DNA reads as TGTGCCAGCAGCTTAAGGGGGGTTGGTGAGCAGTTCTTC.

This clonotype came up many times. The chain joins TRBV7-2 to TRBJ2-3; a weak D match, TRBD1 (6 bases). Trimming removed 1 base at V and 4 bases at J, with 21 bases between. This CDR3 has 18 residues. The V gene's germline CDR1 is SGHTA and CDR2 FQGNSA. The CDR3 bases are TGTGCCAGCAGCTTAGTAGGGGGACGCCCAATGGTCCCAGATACGCAGTATTTT. Its protein product is CASSLVGGRPMVPDTQYF.

In this sample, this clonotype turned up a few times. This chain joins TRBV18 and TRBJ1-1; tentatively, D is TRBD1 (6 bases). The germline gives CDR1 KGHSH, CDR2 LQKENI. This CDR3 has 15 residues. V lost 6 bases and J lost 3, with 17 bases in between. The CDR3: CASSLLGGGDTEAFF. The CDR3, as DNA: TGTGCCAGCTCCCTCCTGGGGGGCGGGGACACTGAAGCTTTCTTT.

This clonotype was counted ten times or more. V and J are TRBV10-1 and TRBJ2-7; D not resolved. Between the trimmed V and J ends, which lost 7 bases and 4 bases, there was a span of 17 bases. The length of the CDR3 is 14 residues. CDR1 and CDR2 from the germline V gene are WNHNN and SYGVQD (reference sequence). As DNA, the CDR3 is TGCGCCAGCATCGAGACCTGTCAACCATACGAGCAGTACTTC. It yields the protein CASIETCQPYEQYF.

This clonotype has more than one count but fewer than ten. The gene calls are TRBV27 and TRBJ2-1; D possibly matches TRBD1 or TRBD2 (5 bases each). CDR1 is MNHEY, CDR2 SMNVEV, per germline (reference sequence). The CDR3 runs 13 residues. V lost 5 bases and J lost 10, with 15 bases in between. The CDR3 DNA reads as TGTGCCAGCAGTATACGCTTCAGGGAGGAGCAGTTCTTC. Encoded protein: CASSIRFREEQFF.

This clonotype has a count of ten or more. The chain joins TRBV20-1 to TRBJ2-3; 9 nucleotides line up with TRBD1. The CDR3 length is 17 residues. Germline trimming cut 2 bases from V and 3 bases from J; bases unmatched to any gene: 12. The germline V gene encodes CDR1 DFQATT and CDR2 SNEGSKA (reference sequence). This CDR3 is CSARRGDGTGWTDTQYF. The CDR3 coding sequence is TGCAGTGCTAGACGAGGGGATGGGACAGGGTGGACAGATACGCAGTATTTT.

This clonotype was picked up many times. The chain links TRBV12-3 or TRBV12-4 to TRBJ1-1, with a weak D call TRBD1 (6 bases). The V end lost 6 bases, the J end lost 1 base, and 12 bases lay between the germline ends. The CDR3 is made up of 14 amino acids. The CDR3 reads CASSPHRENTEAFF. Written as DNA, the CDR3 is TGTGCCAGCAGCCCTCACAGGGAGAACACTGAAGCTTTCTTT.

This clonotype was detected ten times or more. The chain has TRBV5-1 and TRBJ2-3; 7 positions match TRBD2. CDR3 length: 14 amino acids. Per germline, CDR1 SGHRS and CDR2 YFSETQ. V was pared by 5 bases and J by 0 bases, with 3 bases of the junction left unmatched. CDR3 loop: CASRGGGSTDTQYF. In nucleotides, the CDR3 is TGCGCCAGCAGAGGCGGGGGAAGCACAGATACGCAGTATTTT.

This clonotype has only a few counts. The genes are TRBV7-9 and TRBJ2-2; possible D gene TRBD1, 6 bases. Germline V lookup: CDR1 SEHNR, CDR2 FQNEAQ (reference sequence). This CDR3 has 15 residues. V gave up 6 bases and J gave up 0 bases, with 11 bases separating them. The CDR3 sequence: CASRSQGTNTGELFF. DNA of the CDR3: TGTGCCAGCAGGAGCCAGGGGACGAACACCGGGGAGCTGTTTTTT.

The chain links TRBV9 to TRBJ2-3; the match to TRBD2 covers 14 bases. This CDR3 comprises 18 residues. The V gene end was trimmed by 4 bases and the J gene end by 0 bases; junction bases not matched to a gene: 7. Germline values: CDR1 SGDLS, CDR2 YYNGEE. CDR3 protein: CASSKGLAGATSTDTQYF. CDR3 DNA sequence: TGTGCCAGCAGCAAGGGACTAGCGGGAGCGACTAGCACAGATACGCAGTATTTT.

The genes are TRBV12-3 or TRBV12-4 and TRBJ2-7; 13 bases line up with TRBD2. The J segment lost 0 bases and the V segment lost 6 bases, leaving 11 bases of the junction unmatched. This CDR3 is 18 amino acids long. The CDR3 loop is CASRPTSGRSPHSYEQYF. The CDR3 nucleotides read TGTGCCAGCAGACCGACTAGCGGGAGGTCCCCCCACTCCTACGAGCAGTACTTC.

Ten or more counts support this clonotype. The chain recombines TRBV5-1 with TRBJ1-2, with a possible D match to TRBD1 (5 bases). The CDR3 spans 13 residues. The V end was cut by 5 bases, the J end by 8 bases, with 16 bases between. Germline V gene lookup returns CDR1 SGHRS and CDR2 YFSETQ. Here the CDR3 DNA reads TGCGCCAGCAGTCTGGCCCAGGGTGAAGGCTACACCTTC. Translation gives CASSLAQGEGYTF.

The gene calls are TRBV5-1 and TRBJ2-3, with 11 bases that match TRBD2. The CDR3 has 14 residues. The J segment lost 8 bases and the V segment lost 4 bases, leaving 6 bases of the junction unmatched. CDR1 and CDR2 (germline): SGHRS, YFSETQ. This CDR3 is CASSQTSGRGTQYF. The CDR3 DNA follows: TGCGCCAGCAGCCAAACTAGCGGGAGAGGTACGCAGTATTTT.

This chain connects TRBV7-9 to TRBJ2-3, with 9 bases that match TRBD2. The ends lost 5 bases at V and 4 bases at J; junction bases unmatched: 10. The CDR3 runs 16 residues. In germline, CDR1 is SEHNR, CDR2 FQNEAQ (reference sequence). The CDR3: CASSPFGAGGADTQYF. CDR3 nucleotides: TGTGCCAGCAGCCCCTTTGGAGCGGGGGGCGCAGATACGCAGTATTTT.

This clonotype was seen a few times. V and J are TRBV29-1 and TRBJ2-7; 12 bases agree with TRBD2. Per germline, CDR1 SQVTM and CDR2 ANQGSEA. The CDR3 extends over 16 amino acids. V gave up 1 base and J gave up 0 bases; unmatched junction bases: 4. The CDR3 bases are TGCAGCGTTGAAGGCGGACTAGCGGGGAGCTCCTACGAGCAGTACTTC. Its protein product is CSVEGGLAGSSYEQYF.

This clonotype was counted only a few times. This chain connects TRBV7-2 to TRBJ1-2; TRBD1 agrees at 9 bases. The V gene's germline CDR1 is SGHTA and CDR2 FQGNSA. This CDR3 has 15 amino acids. The V and J ends lost 5 bases and 5 bases, in that order; junction bases with no gene match: 9. In DNA, the CDR3 is TGTGCCAGCAGCGCCAACCTGGGACAGGGATATGGCTACACCTTC. It is translated as CASSANLGQGYGYTF.

The genes are TRBV6-1 and TRBJ1-6; no clear D. V was trimmed by 3 bases and J by 8 bases, leaving 5 bases between them. CDR1 is MNHNS, CDR2 SASEGT, per germline. This CDR3 has 12 residues. The CDR3 loop reads CASSDSYSPLHF. CDR3 DNA: TGTGCCAGCAGTGATAGTTATTCACCCCTCCACTTT.

This clonotype showed up just a few times. V gene TRBV20-1 combines with J gene TRBJ1-2; 8 bases map to TRBD1. Germline V gene lookup returns CDR1 DFQATT and CDR2 SNEGSKA (reference sequence). Trimming at V came to 2 bases and at J to 2 bases, leaving 7 bases not matched to a gene. The length of the CDR3 is 15 residues. CDR3 residues: CSARTPDRANYGYTF. CDR3 DNA sequence: TGCAGTGCTAGAACTCCGGACAGGGCGAACTATGGCTACACCTTC.